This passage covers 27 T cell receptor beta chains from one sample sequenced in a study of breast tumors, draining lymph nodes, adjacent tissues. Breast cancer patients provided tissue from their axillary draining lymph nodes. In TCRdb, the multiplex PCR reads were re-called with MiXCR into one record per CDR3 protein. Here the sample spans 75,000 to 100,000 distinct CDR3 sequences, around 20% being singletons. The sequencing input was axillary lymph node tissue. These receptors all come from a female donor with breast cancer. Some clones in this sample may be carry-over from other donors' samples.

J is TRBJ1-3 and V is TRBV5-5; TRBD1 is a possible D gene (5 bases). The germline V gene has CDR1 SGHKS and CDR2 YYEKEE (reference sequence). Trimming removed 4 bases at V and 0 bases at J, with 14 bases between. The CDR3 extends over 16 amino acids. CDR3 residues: CASSVGTGVSGNTIYF. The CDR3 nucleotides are TGTGCCAGCAGCGTGGGCACGGGGGTCTCTGGAAACACCATATATTTT.

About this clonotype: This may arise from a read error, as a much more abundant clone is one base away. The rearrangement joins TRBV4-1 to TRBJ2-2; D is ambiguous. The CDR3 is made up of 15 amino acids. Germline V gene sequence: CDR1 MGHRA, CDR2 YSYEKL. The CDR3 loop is CASSQDRTNTRELFF. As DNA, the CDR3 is TGCGCCAGCAGCCAAGATCGGACGAACACCAGGGAGCTGTTTTTT.

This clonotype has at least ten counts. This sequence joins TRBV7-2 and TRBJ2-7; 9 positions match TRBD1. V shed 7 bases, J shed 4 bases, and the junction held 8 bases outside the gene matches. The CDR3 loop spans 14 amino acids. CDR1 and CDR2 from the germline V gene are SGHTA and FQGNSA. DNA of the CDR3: TGTGCCAGCATCCCGGACAGGGGACCATACGAGCAGTACTTC. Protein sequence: CASIPDRGPYEQYF.

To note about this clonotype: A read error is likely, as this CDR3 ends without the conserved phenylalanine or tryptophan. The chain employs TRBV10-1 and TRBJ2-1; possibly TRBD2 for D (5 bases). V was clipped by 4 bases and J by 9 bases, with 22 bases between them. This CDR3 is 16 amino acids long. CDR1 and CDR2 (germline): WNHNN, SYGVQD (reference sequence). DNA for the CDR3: TGCGCCAGCAGTGGGAGAGGAAGAGGGCCACGGAGTGAGCAGTTCCTC. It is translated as CASSGRGRGPRSEQFL.

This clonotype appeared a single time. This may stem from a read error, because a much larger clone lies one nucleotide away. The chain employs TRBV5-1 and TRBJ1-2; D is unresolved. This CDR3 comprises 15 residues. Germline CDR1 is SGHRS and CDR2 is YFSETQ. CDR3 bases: TGCGCCAGCAGCTTGGGTGGCCCTTCTAACTATGGCTACATCTTC. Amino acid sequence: CASSLGGPSNYGYIF.

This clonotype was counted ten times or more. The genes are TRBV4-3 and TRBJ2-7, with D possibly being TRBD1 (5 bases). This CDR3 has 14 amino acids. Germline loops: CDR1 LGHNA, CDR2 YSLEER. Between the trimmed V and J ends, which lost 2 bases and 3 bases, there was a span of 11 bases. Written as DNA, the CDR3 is TGCGCCAGCAGCCAATCCCTCCAGGGCTACGAGCAGTACTTC. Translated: CASSQSLQGYEQYF.

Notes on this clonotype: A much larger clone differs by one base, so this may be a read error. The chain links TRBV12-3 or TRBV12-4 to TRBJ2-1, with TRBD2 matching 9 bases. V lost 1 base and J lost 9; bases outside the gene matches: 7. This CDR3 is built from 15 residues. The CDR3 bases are TGTGCCAGCAGTTTAGGCCGCGGGGGGGCCGTTGAGCAGTTCTTC. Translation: CASSLGRGGAVEQFF.

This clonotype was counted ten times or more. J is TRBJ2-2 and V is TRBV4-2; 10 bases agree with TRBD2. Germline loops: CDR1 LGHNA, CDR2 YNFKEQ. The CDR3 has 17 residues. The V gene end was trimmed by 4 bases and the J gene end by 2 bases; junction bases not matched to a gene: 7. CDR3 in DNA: TGTGCCAGCAGCCCATCCACTAGCGGGACTAACACCGGGGAGCTGTTTTTT. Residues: CASSPSTSGTNTGELFF.

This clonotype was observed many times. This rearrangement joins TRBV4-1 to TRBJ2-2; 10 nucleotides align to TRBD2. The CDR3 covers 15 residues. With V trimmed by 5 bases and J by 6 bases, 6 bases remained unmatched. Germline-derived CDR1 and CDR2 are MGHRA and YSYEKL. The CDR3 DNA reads TGCGCCAGCAGCTTAACAGGACTAGCGGCCGGGGAGCTGTTTTTT. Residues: CASSLTGLAAGELFF.

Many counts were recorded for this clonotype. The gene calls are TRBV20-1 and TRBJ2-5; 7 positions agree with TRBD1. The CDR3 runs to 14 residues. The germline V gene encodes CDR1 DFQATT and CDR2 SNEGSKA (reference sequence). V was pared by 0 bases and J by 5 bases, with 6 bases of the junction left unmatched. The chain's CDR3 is CSARDYRGLETQYF. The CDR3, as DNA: TGCAGTGCTAGAGATTATAGGGGGCTTGAGACCCAGTACTTC.

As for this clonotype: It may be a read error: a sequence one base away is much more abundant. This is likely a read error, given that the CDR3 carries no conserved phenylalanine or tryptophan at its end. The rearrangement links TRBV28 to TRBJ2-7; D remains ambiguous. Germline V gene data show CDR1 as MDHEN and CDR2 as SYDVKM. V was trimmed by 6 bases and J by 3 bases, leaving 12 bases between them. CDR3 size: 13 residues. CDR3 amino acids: CASRNPELYEQYL. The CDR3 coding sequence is TGTGCCAGCAGGAACCCGGAACTCTACGAGCAGTACCTC.

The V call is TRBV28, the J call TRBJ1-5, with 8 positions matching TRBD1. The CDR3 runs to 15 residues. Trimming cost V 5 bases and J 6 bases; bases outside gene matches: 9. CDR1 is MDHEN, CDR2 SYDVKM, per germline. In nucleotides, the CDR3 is TGTGCCAGCAGTCCACAGGACAGGGTGCGTCAGCCCCAGCATTTT. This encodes CASSPQDRVRQPQHF.

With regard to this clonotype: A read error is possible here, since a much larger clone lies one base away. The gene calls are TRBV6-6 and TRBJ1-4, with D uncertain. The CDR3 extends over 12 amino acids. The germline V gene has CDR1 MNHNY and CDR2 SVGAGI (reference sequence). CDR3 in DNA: TGTGCCAGCAGTTACGGTAATGAAAAACTGCTTTTT. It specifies CASSYGNEKLLF.

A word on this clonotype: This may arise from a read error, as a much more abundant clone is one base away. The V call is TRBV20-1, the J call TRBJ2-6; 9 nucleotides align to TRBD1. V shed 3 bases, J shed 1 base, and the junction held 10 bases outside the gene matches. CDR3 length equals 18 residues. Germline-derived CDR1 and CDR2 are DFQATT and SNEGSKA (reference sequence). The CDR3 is CSASPGTGSLSGANVLTF. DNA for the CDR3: TGCAGTGCTAGCCCCGGGACAGGGAGCTTATCTGGGGCCAACGTCCTGACTTTC.

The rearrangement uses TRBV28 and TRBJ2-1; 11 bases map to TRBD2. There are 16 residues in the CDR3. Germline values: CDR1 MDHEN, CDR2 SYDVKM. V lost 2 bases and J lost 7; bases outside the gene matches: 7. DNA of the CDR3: TGTGCCAGCAGTTTAAGTGGGCTAGCGGGAGGAAATGAGCAGTTCTTC. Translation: CASSLSGLAGGNEQFF. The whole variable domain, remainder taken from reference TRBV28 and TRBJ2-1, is DVKVTQSSRYLVKRTGEKVFLECVQDMDHENMFWYRQDPGLGLRLIYFSYDVKMKEKGDIPEGYSVSREKKERFSLILESASTNQTSMYLCASSLSGLAGGNEQFFGPGTRLTVL.

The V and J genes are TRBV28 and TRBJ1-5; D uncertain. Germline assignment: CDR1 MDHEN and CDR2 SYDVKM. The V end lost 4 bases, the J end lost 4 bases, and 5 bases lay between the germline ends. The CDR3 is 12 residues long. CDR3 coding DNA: TGTGCCAGCAGTTCCGTGAATCAGCCCCAGCATTTT. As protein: CASSSVNQPQHF.

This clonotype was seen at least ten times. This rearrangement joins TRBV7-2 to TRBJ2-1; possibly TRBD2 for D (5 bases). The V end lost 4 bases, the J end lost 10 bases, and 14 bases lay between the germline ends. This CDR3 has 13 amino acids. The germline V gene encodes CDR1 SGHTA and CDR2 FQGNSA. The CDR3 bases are TGTGCCAGCAGCTCCCGGGATGTGCAGGAGCAGTTCTTC. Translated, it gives CASSSRDVQEQFF.

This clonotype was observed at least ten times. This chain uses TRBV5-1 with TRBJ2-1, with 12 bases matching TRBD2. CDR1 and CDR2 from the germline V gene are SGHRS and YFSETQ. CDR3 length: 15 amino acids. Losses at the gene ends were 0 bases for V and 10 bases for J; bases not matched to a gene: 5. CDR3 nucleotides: TGCGCCAGCAGCTTGGGTCTAGCGGGAGGGGAGGAGCAGTTCTTC. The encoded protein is CASSLGLAGGEEQFF.

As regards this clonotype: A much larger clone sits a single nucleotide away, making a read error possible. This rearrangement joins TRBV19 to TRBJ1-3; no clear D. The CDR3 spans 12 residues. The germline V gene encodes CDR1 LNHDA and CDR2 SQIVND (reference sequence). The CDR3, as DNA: TGTGCCAGTAATGACTACGGAAACACCATATGTTTT. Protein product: CASNDYGNTICF.

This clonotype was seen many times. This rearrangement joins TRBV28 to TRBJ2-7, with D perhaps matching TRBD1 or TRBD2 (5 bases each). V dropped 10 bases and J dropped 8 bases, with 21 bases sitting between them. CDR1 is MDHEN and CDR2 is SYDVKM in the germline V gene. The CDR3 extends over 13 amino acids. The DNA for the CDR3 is TGTGCCATCGAGACGGGGCAGGGTCGAAAGCAGTACTTC. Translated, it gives CAIETGQGRKQYF.

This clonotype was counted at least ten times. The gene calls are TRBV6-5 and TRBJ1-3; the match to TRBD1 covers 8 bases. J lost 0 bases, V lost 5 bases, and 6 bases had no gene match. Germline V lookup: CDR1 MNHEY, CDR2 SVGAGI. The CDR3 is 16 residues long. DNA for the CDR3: TGTGCCAGCAGTGGGCGGGACAGGTTCTCTGGAAACACCATATATTTT. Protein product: CASSGRDRFSGNTIYF.

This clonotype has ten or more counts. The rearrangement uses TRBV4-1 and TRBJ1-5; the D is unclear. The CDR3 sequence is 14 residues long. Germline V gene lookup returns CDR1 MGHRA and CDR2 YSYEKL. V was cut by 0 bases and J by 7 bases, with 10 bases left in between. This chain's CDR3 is CASSQDIDKQPQHF. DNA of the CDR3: TGCGCCAGCAGCCAAGACATCGATAAGCAGCCCCAGCATTTT.

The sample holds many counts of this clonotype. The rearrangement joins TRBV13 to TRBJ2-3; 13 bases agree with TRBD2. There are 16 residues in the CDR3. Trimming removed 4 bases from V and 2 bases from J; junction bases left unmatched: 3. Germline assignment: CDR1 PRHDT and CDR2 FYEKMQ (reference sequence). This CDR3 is CASSSGLAGFTDTQYF. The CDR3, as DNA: TGTGCCAGCAGCTCGGGACTAGCGGGATTCACAGATACGCAGTATTTT.

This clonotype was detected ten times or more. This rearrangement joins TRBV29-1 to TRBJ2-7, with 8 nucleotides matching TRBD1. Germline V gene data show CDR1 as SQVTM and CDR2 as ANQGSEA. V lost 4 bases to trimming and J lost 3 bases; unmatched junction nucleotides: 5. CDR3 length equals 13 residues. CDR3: CSVGAGGFYEQYF. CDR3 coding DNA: TGCAGCGTTGGGGCAGGGGGCTTCTACGAGCAGTACTTC.

The DNA for the CDR3 is TGTGCCAGCAGTGCCTCTCTAGGCCAGGGACTCTCTGGAAACACCATATATTTT. Its translation is CASSASLGQGLSGNTIYF. V is TRBV6-1 and J is TRBJ1-3; possible D gene TRBD1, 5 bases. Looked up from germline, CDR1 is MNHNS and CDR2 is SASEGT. This CDR3 spans 18 amino acids. Trimming shortened V by 4 bases and J by 0 bases, and 19 bases separated the two germline ends.

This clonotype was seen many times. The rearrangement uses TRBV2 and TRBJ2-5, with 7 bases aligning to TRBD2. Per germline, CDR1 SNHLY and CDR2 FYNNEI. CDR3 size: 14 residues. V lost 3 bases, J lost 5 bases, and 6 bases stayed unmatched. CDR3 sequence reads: CASSDFLAVETQYF. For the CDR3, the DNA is TGTGCCAGCAGTGATTTCCTAGCGGTCGAGACCCAGTACTTC.

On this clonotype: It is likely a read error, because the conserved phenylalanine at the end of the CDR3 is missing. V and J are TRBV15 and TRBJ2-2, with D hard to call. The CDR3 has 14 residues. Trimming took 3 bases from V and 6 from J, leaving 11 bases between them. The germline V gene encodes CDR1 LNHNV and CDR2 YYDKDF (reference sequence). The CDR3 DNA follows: TGTGCCACCAGCAGGCTGGACGTGTCCGGGGAGCTGTTTGTT. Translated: CATSRLDVSGELFV.